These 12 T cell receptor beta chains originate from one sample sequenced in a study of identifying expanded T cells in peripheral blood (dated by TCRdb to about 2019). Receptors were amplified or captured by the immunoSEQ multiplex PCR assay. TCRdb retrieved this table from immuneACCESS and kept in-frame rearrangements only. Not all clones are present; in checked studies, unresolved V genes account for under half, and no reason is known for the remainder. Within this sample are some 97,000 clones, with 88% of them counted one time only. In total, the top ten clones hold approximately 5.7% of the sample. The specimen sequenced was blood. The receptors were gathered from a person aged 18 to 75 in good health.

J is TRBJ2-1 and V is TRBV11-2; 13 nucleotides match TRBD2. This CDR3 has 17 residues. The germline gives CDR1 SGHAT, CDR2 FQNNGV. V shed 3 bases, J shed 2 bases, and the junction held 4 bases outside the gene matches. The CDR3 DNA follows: TGTGCCAGCAGCTTCCTTGGGACTAGCGGGGCCTACAATGAGCAGTTCTTC. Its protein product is CASSFLGTSGAYNEQFF.

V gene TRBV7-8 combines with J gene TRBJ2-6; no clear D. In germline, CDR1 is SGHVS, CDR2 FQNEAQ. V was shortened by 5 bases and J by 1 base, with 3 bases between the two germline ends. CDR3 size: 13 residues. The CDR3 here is CASSPSGANVLTF. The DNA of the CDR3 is TGTGCCAGCAGCCCTTCTGGGGCCAACGTCCTGACTTTC.

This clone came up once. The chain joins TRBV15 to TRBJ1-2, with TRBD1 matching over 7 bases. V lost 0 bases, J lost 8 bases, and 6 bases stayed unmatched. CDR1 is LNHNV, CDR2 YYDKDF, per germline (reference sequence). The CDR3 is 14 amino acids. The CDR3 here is CATSREDRTSGYTF. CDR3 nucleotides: TGTGCCACCAGCAGAGAGGACAGGACGTCGGGCTACACCTTC. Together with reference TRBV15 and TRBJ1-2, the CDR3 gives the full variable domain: DAMVIQNPRYQVTQFGKPVTLSCSQTLNHNVMYWYQQKSSQAPKLLFHYYDKDFNNEADTPDNFQSRRPNTSFCFLDIRSPGLGDTAMYLCATSREDRTSGYTFGSGTRLTVV.

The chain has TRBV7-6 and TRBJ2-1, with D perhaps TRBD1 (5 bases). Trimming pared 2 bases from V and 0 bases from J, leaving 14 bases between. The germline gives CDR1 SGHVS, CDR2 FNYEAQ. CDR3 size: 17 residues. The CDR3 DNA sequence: TGTGCCAGCAGCTTAAGGCCTGGGGCCGGCTCCTACAATGAGCAGTTCTTC. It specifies CASSLRPGAGSYNEQFF.

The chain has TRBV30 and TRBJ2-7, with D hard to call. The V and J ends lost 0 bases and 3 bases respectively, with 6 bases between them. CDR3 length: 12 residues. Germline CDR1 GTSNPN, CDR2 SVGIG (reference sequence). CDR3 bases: TGTGCCTGGAGTGTACACAGCTACGAGCAGTACTTC. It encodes CAWSVHSYEQYF.

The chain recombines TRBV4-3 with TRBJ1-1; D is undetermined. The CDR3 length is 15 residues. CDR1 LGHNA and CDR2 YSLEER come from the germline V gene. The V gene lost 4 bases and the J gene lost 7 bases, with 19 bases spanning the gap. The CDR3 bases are TGCGCCAGCAGCCCCATCCTGTGGAGGGATTTTGAAGCTTTCTTT. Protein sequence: CASSPILWRDFEAFF.

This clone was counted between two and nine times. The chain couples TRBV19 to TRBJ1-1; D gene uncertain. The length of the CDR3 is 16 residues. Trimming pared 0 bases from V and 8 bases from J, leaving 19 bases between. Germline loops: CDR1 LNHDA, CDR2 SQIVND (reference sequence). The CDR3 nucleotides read TGTGCCAGTAGTATAGATCTTGCGAGTAGGTTTGGGGAAGCTTTCTTT. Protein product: CASSIDLASRFGEAFF.

The CDR3 here is CASTPGLAEYEQYF. The DNA of the CDR3 is TGTGCCAGTACCCCGGGACTAGCGGAGTACGAGCAGTACTTC. The chain uses TRBV2 and TRBJ2-7, with 11 positions matching TRBD2. Germline CDR1 SNHLY, CDR2 FYNNEI. V was clipped by 9 bases and J by 4 bases; unmatched bases: 8. This CDR3 has 14 amino acids.

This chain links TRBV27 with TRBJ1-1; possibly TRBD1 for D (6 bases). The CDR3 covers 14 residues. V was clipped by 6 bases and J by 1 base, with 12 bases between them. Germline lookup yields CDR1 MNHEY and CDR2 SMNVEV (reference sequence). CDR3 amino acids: CASRLGQKNTEAFF. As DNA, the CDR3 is TGTGCCAGCAGACTAGGACAGAAGAACACTGAAGCTTTCTTT.

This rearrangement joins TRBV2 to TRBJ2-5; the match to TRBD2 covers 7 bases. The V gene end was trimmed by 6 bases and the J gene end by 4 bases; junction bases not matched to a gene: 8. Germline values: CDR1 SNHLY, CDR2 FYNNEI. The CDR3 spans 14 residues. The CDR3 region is CASRRERGGETQYF. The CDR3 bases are TGTGCCAGCAGGAGGGAGCGGGGAGGAGAGACCCAGTACTTC.

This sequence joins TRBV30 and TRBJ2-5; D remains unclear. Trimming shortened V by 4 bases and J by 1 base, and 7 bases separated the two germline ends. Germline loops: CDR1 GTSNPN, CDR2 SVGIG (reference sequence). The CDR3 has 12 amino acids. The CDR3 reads CAWTRAQETQYF. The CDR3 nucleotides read TGTGCCTGGACAAGGGCCCAAGAGACCCAGTACTTC.

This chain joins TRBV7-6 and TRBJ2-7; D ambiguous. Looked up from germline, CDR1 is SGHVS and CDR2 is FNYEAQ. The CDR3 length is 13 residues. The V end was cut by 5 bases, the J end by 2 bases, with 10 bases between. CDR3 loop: CASSTGPTYEQYF. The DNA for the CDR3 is TGTGCCAGCAGCACTGGGCCCACCTACGAGCAGTACTTC.